The 4 T cell receptor beta chains reported below all come from one sample, sequenced in a study of blood T cells in healthy people across ages. With a J-beta primer mix and a sample-barcoded 5' primer, a second PCR ran about 7 to 11 cycles. TCRdb fed the 5' RACE reads into MiXCR, producing one record per CDR3 protein. Here the sample spans roughly 650,000 distinct CDR3 sequences, roughly 32% being singletons. Specimen: blood. Receptors originate from an elderly woman in good health.

This clonotype was seen a handful of times. It may be a read error: a sequence one base away is much more abundant. The genes are TRBV6-1 and TRBJ2-5; D remains ambiguous. Germline values: CDR1 MNHNS, CDR2 SASEGT. Trimming removed 2 bases at V and 0 bases at J, with 10 bases between. CDR3 size: 15 residues. CDR3 residues: CASSERLGYQETQYF. In DNA form, the CDR3 reads TGTGCCAGCAGTGAACGGCTCGGGTACCAAGAGACCCAGTACTTC.

This clonotype was counted many times. This chain uses TRBV20-1 with TRBJ2-5; D unresolved. The CDR3 covers 15 residues. The V gene lost 3 bases and the J gene lost 3 bases, with 17 bases spanning the gap. Germline loops: CDR1 DFQATT, CDR2 SNEGSKA (reference sequence). Here the CDR3 DNA reads TGCAGTGCTAGCCCTCCCTCAGCCCCAAAAGAGACCCAGTACTTC. It codes for CSASPPSAPKETQYF.

This clonotype occurred many times. The CDR3 sequence is CASSLASRVDEQYF. As DNA, the CDR3 is TGTGCCAGCAGCTTAGCGTCACGAGTGGACGAGCAGTACTTC. The rearrangement links TRBV7-9 to TRBJ2-7, with D hard to call. Germline-derived CDR1 and CDR2 are SEHNR and FQNEAQ (reference sequence). V was trimmed by 0 bases and J by 5 bases, leaving 11 bases between them. The CDR3 spans 14 residues.

The J gene is TRBJ1-1, the V gene TRBV6-6, with a weak D call TRBD1 (5 bases). V dropped 5 bases and J dropped 4 bases, with 11 bases sitting between them. The germline V gene has CDR1 MNHNY and CDR2 SVGAGI (reference sequence). The CDR3 totals 13 residues. The CDR3 region has the DNA TGTGCCAGCAGTCCCGTGGGGGGCACTGAAGCTTTCTTT. Amino acids: CASSPVGGTEAFF.